Shown below are 10 T cell receptor beta chains from a single sample sequenced in a study of control samples from healthy donors and cancer patients. The repertoire was sequenced with immunoSEQ multiplex PCR; TCRdb's copy has only in-frame clones and lacks some. The profile covers about 160,000 clones, with 70% to 90% appearing a single time and about 12% taken by the ten largest. Sequences were obtained from blood. The receptors were gathered from a man aged 25-40 years in good health.

The chain joins TRBV11-3 to TRBJ2-3; D call uncertain. Germline V gives CDR1 SGHNT, CDR2 YENEEA. Trimming cost V 0 bases and J 2 bases, with 0 bases left between them. The CDR3 has 12 residues. CDR3 amino acids: CASSLDTDTQYF. The CDR3 DNA sequence: TGTGCCAGCAGCTTAGACACAGATACGCAGTATTTT.

V and J are TRBV29-1 and TRBJ2-2; no clear D. Trimming removed 2 bases at V and 0 bases at J, with 7 bases between. The CDR3 loop spans 14 amino acids. Looked up from germline, CDR1 is SQVTM and CDR2 is ANQGSEA. CDR3 sequence (DNA): TGCAGCGTTGAACTACTACCGAACACCGGGGAGCTGTTTTTT. This translates into CSVELLPNTGELFF.

The DNA of the CDR3 is TGTGCCAGCAGCTCTCTAGCGGGATTTATCAATGAGCAGTTCTTC. It yields the protein CASSSLAGFINEQFF. The chain combines TRBV5-5 with TRBJ2-1; 9 bases line up with TRBD2. V shed 3 bases and J 6 bases; nucleotides not matched to a gene: 7. The CDR3 is 15 amino acids. Germline V gene lookup returns CDR1 SGHKS and CDR2 YYEKEE (reference sequence).

This chain links TRBV7-9 with TRBJ1-1; D perhaps matches TRBD1 (5 bases). The CDR3 loop spans 15 amino acids. Germline V gives CDR1 SEHNR, CDR2 FQNEAQ (reference sequence). Trimming removed 7 bases at V and 0 bases at J, with 15 bases between. CDR3 protein: CASTSQEGLNTEAFF. The DNA for the CDR3 is TGTGCCAGCACTTCACAGGAGGGATTGAACACTGAAGCTTTCTTT. Combining the CDR3 with reference TRBV7-9 and TRBJ1-1 gives the whole variable domain DTGVSQNPRHKITKRGQNVTFRCDPISEHNRLYWYRQTLGQGPEFLTYFQNEAQLEKSRLLSDRFSAERPKGSFSTLEIQRTEQGDSAMYLCASTSQEGLNTEAFFGQGTRLTVV.

The chain is built from TRBV27 and TRBJ1-1; the D gene is possibly TRBD1 (5 bases). The CDR3 covers 14 residues. Trimming shortened V by 7 bases and J by 1 base, and 13 bases separated the two germline ends. Per the germline V gene, CDR1 is MNHEY and CDR2 is SMNVEV (reference sequence). The CDR3 sequence is CASTRGGGNTEAFF. The CDR3 DNA follows: TGTGCCAGCACGCGAGGCGGGGGGAACACTGAAGCTTTCTTT.

V gene TRBV6-2 or TRBV6-3 combines with J gene TRBJ2-4, with D hard to call. The V end was cut by 2 bases, the J end by 12 bases, with 11 bases between. The CDR3 runs 12 residues. CDR1 is MNHEY, CDR2 SVGEGT, per germline. The CDR3 region has the DNA TGTGCCAGCAGTTACCCCGGAGACACTCAGTACTTC. Its protein is CASSYPGDTQYF.

The V gene is TRBV18, the J gene TRBJ2-3; D is unclear. V was trimmed by 8 bases and J by 4 bases, leaving 7 bases between them. Germline lookup yields CDR1 KGHSH and CDR2 LQKENI. The CDR3 totals 11 residues. The CDR3 loop reads CASDFADTQYF. The DNA for the CDR3 is TGTGCCAGCGACTTCGCAGATACGCAGTATTTT.

The chain is built from TRBV18 and TRBJ1-1, with D possibly being TRBD1 (5 bases). The germline gives CDR1 KGHSH, CDR2 LQKENI. The CDR3 covers 14 residues. Trimming took off 6 bases at V and 6 bases at J, with 17 bases between the two ends. In nucleotides, the CDR3 is TGTGCCAGCTCCTCCTTTCCCGGCAGGGCTGAAGCTTTCTTT. Protein: CASSSFPGRAEAFF.

In this sample, this clone turned up a few times. This sequence joins TRBV5-1 and TRBJ1-5; no clear D gene. Trimming cost V 0 bases and J 5 bases, with 9 bases left between them. Per germline, CDR1 SGHRS and CDR2 YFSETQ. The CDR3 has 14 amino acids. CDR3 nucleotides: TGCGCCAGCAGCTTGGGAAGGGAGGATCAGCCCCAGCATTTT. This encodes CASSLGREDQPQHF.

The V call is TRBV5-4, the J call TRBJ1-4; TRBD1 is a possible D gene (6 bases). This CDR3 contains 15 residues. Germline CDR1 reads SGHNT; CDR2 reads YYREEE (reference sequence). With 3 bases removed from V and 5 bases from J, the gap between germline ends came to 14 bases. This CDR3 is CASSSYDRQNEKLFF. The CDR3 DNA reads TGTGCCAGCAGCTCCTACGACAGGCAGAATGAAAAACTGTTTTTT.